What follows are 5 T cell receptor beta chains derived from one specimen sequenced in a study of blood T cells in healthy people across ages. The use of a sample-barcoded 5' primer and a J-beta primer mix characterized a second PCR of about 6 to 11 cycles. A single record per CDR3 protein comes from TCRdb applying MiXCR to the 5' RACE reads. This table holds around 800,000 distinct CDR3 sequences, about 47% found once. The sequencing input was blood. The receptor source for this set is an elderly man in good health.

This clonotype was counted once. The chain carries TRBV2 and TRBJ2-5; 8 nucleotides match TRBD2. This CDR3 contains 17 residues. Trimming took 3 bases from V and 8 from J; bases not matched to a gene: 17. CDR1 is SNHLY, CDR2 FYNNEI, per germline. The CDR3 sequence: CASSDFRTGGIYYTQYF. The CDR3 region has the DNA TGTGCCAGCAGTGATTTCCGGACGGGGGGGATTTACTATACCCAGTACTTC.

The chain couples TRBV7-2 to TRBJ1-5, with unresolved D. The length of the CDR3 is 13 residues. The ends were cut back, 4 bases at V and 5 bases at J, with 9 bases in the middle. Germline lookup yields CDR1 SGHTA and CDR2 FQGNSA. Here the CDR3 reads CASSCRLDQPQHF. CDR3 sequence (DNA): TGTGCCAGCAGCTGCCGGCTAGATCAGCCCCAGCATTTT.

Details on this clonotype: A clone one base away is much larger, so this may be a read error. The CDR3 spells CARGRGDYEQYF. DNA of the CDR3: TGTGCCAGGGGCAGGGGTGACTACGAGCAGTACTTC. The chain uses TRBV30 and TRBJ2-7, with D tentatively TRBD1 (6 bases). Trimming took off 8 bases at V and 3 bases at J, with 14 bases between the two ends. From germline, CDR1 is GTSNPN and CDR2 SVGIG (reference sequence). This CDR3 is 12 amino acids long.

This clonotype was found a few times. The V call is TRBV12-3 or TRBV12-4, the J call TRBJ1-6; D not certain. Trimming removed 5 bases from V and 5 bases from J, with 7 bases in between. The CDR3 is made up of 13 amino acids. For the CDR3, the DNA is TGTGCCAGCAGTATAGTGGATAATTCACCCCTCCACTTT. This codes for CASSIVDNSPLHF.

The chain joins TRBV4-3 to TRBJ2-5, with 8 bases that match TRBD1. J lost 2 bases, V lost 3 bases, and 5 bases had no gene match. The length of the CDR3 is 15 residues. Germline V gives CDR1 LGHNA, CDR2 YSLEER. CDR3 in DNA: TGCGCCAGCAGCCAGGGACAGGCCACACAAGAGACCCAGTACTTC. This codes for CASSQGQATQETQYF.